The rows below give T cell receptor beta chains drawn from one sample of a study of graft-versus-host responses after intestinal transplantation. The repertoire was sequenced with immunoSEQ multiplex PCR; TCRdb's copy has only in-frame clones and lacks some. The sample yields approximately 5,000 clones, roughly 30% seen once. Here the sequenced sample was alloreactive CD4+ T cells from a mixed lymphocyte reaction culture, taken before transplantation. These receptors all come from a human patient who was an organ donor for intestinal transplantation. Both conserved end residues are part of each CDR3. The D gene is left open where the match is weak. Clone sizes are given selectively: once, few, many, or a class where the clone is expanded.

few,TRBD1,TRBJ1-4,TRBV29-1,TGCAGCGGGGTCGGGACAGGGGGCGCAACTAATGAAAAACTGTTTTTT,CSGVGTGGATNEKLFF
-,-,TRBJ2-2,TRBV28,TGTGCCAGCAGTTTACAGGGTGTCACCGGGGAGCTGTTTTTT,CASSLQGVTGELFF
-,TRBD1,TRBJ2-1,TRBV19,TGTGCCAGTAGGGTCGGGGCTGGAACAGGGGGCGCCCCTTTGAGCTCCTACAATGAGCAGTTCTTC,CASRVGAGTGGAPLSSYNEQFF
few,TRBD2,TRBJ2-7,TRBV27,TGTGCCAGCAGTTTAGGGACTAGCTACGAGCAGTACTTC,CASSLGTSYEQYF
-,TRBD1,TRBJ2-6,TRBV27,TGTGCCAGCAGTTTAATTTTTGTGACAGGGTCCCCTAGGGCCAACGTCCTGACTTTC,CASSLIFVTGSPRANVLTF
few,-,TRBJ2-1,TRBV5-5,TGTGCCAGCAGCTTGGTTCTCGGCTACAATGAGCAGTTCTTC,CASSLVLGYNEQFF
-,-,TRBJ2-1,TRBV12-2,TGTGCAAGTCGCTTCACTTGGACTAGCGGGAGATACAATGAGCAGTTCTTC,CASRFTWTSGRYNEQFF
-,TRBD2,TRBJ2-1,TRBV7-2,TGTGCCAGCAGCTTGGGGCGCGCGGGGGGGCCCCCATTGAGAAATGAGCAGTTCTTC,CASSLGRAGGPPLRNEQFF
-,-,TRBJ1-3,TRBV21-1,TGTGCCAGCAGCAAAGCCGGACCGAGCTCTGGAAACACCATATATTTT,CASSKAGPSSGNTIYF
-,-,TRBJ1-6,TRBV5-1,TGCGCCAGCAGCTTGGGCCGACAAGCCAATAATTCACCCCTCCACTTT,CASSLGRQANNSPLHF
-,-,TRBJ1-4,TRBV2,TGTACCAGCAGGGACGCCGCAACTAATGAAAAACTGTTTTTT,CTSRDAATNEKLFF
-,-,TRBJ2-2,TRBV4-1,TGCGCCAGCAGCTTCAGAGTTGTGGGCGCCGGGGAGCTGTTTTTT,CASSFRVVGAGELFF
-,-,TRBJ2-3,TRBV7-2,TGTGCCAGCAGCTTAGGCGGGACAGATACGCAGTATTTT,CASSLGGTDTQYF
few,TRBD2,TRBJ2-1,TRBV25-1,TGTGCCAGCAGTTTTAGCGGGCCCTCCTACAATGAGCAGTTCTTC,CASSFSGPSYNEQFF
-,TRBD1,TRBJ1-2,TRBV29-1,TGCAGCGTTGAAGGGCGGGGGACAGGGGACTATGGCTACACCTTC,CSVEGRGTGDYGYTF